This TCR beta chain was obtained from a study of Ad26.COV2.S vaccination and SARS-CoV-2 variants. V gave up 3 bases and J gave up 4 bases, with 12 bases separating them. This CDR3 is 14 amino acids long. Germline CDR1 and CDR2: DFQATT and SNEGSKA (reference sequence). The treatment here: about 20 received Ad26.COV2.S at low or high dose, single or two shots; about 5 received placebo; per-sample allocation not given. Material that was analyzed had been drawn on day 63 after the first vaccine or placebo injection. Measured with immunoSEQ multiplex PCR; TCRdb has only the in-frame clones, and not every one. The data show 350,000 to 550,000 clones, 80% to 90% seen once.

The rearrangement links TRBV20-1 to TRBJ2-2; TRBD1 might be the D (5 bases). Sequencing was performed on peripheral blood, taken in a trial of Ad26.COV2.S vaccine versus placebo. The TCR sequence derives from a person between 18 and 65 years old who received the Ad26.COV2.S COVID-19 vaccine or a placebo. The CDR3 DNA follows: TGCAGTGCTAGTGATGTAGGGGTCACCGGGGAGCTGTTTTTT. It yields the protein CSASDVGVTGELFF.